A selection of T cell receptor beta chains follows, all from one sample in a study of CD8 T cells in Susac syndrome. MiXCR, applied by TCRdb to the immunoSEQ multiplex PCR reads, yields one record per CDR3 protein. The data hold 250,000 to 350,000 distinct CDR3 sequences, with roughly 81% observed a single time. Source material: CD8+ T cells from PBMCs. These receptors came from a human donor with multiple sclerosis. Both conserved end residues are part of each CDR3. D genes are given only for firm matches. Clone sizes are given selectively: once, few, many, or a class where the clone is expanded.

V gene	J gene	clone size	D gene	CDR3 protein
TRBV28	TRBJ2-1	NA	TRBD1	CASSPRDRGSYNEQFF
TRBV7-2	TRBJ2-5	NA	NA	CASSLNPGETQYF
TRBV7-9	TRBJ2-7	NA	NA	CASSSAQGQDEQYF
TRBV3-1	TRBJ2-5	NA	TRBD2	CASSQVGLAELQETQYF
TRBV14	TRBJ2-1	NA	NA	CASQTTSTGRGLNEQFF
TRBV2	TRBJ2-2	NA	NA	CAIKGVGRNTGELFF
TRBV28	TRBJ2-7	NA	TRBD1	CASSKTGTHYEQYF
TRBV27	TRBJ1-5	NA	NA	CASSLMWDGNQPQHF
TRBV11-2	TRBJ2-1	NA	TRBD2	CASSPRAGEDNEQFF
TRBV12-3/TRBV12-4	TRBJ2-7	NA	TRBD2	CASTLGGEQYF
TRBV15	TRBJ2-7	NA	NA	CATSRGREQYF
TRBV9	TRBJ1-1	NA	NA	CASSVGVGNTEAFF
TRBV12-3/TRBV12-4	TRBJ2-2	NA	TRBD2	CASSGLAGEAGELFF
TRBV7-9	TRBJ1-1	NA	NA	CASGPGRLNTEAFF
TRBV9	TRBJ2-1	once	NA	CASSTPRGLYNEQFF
TRBV5-5	TRBJ2-2	NA	TRBD2	CASSLTRGTSGRAAGELFF
TRBV5-5	TRBJ2-3	NA	TRBD2	CASSFQRGSTDTQYF
TRBV5-1	TRBJ1-5	NA	NA	CASSLEGGVNQPQHF
TRBV12-5	TRBJ2-1	NA	NA	CASGDTTIYNEQFF
TRBV7-9	TRBJ2-7	NA	NA	CASSLATLVVSDEQYF
TRBV7-9	TRBJ2-7	once	NA	CASSSRTGLVIEQYF
TRBV19	TRBJ2-3	NA	TRBD2	CASSPASGRADTQYF
TRBV7-2	TRBJ2-4	NA	NA	CASIFPGPNIAKNIQYF
TRBV29-1	TRBJ2-1	once	TRBD2	CSVGLAGEGHEFF
TRBV5-1	TRBJ1-2	NA	TRBD1	CASSLVDRGAGYTF
TRBV27	TRBJ2-7	NA	NA	CASSLSGRRNNEQYF
TRBV5-6	TRBJ2-1	NA	NA	CASSLAPQGEQFF
TRBV28	TRBJ1-2	NA	TRBD1	CASSPSYTRGPYGYTF
TRBV10-3	TRBJ2-1	NA	TRBD1	CASPRGGPTTRNEQFF
TRBV30	TRBJ2-7	NA	TRBD1	CAWDVGTDSYEQYF
TRBV4-2	TRBJ2-1	NA	TRBD2	CASSQDSGLAGGNEQFF
TRBV7-9	TRBJ1-4	NA	TRBD1	CASSGDRGSEKLFF
TRBV27	TRBJ2-7	NA	TRBD1	CASSMLTGTGVSYEQYF
TRBV20-1	TRBJ2-7	NA	NA	CSASDLTAHPYEQYF
TRBV27	TRBJ2-7	NA	TRBD1	CASSLKGARFYEQYF
TRBV29-1	TRBJ2-2	NA	NA	CSVDGGGDTGELFF
TRBV7-9	TRBJ2-7	NA	NA	CASSSGGKDISQPYEQYF
TRBV20-1	TRBJ2-7	few	TRBD2	CSARGGSELSYEQYF
TRBV25-1	TRBJ1-2	NA	NA	CASSGPGLYTF
TRBV7-9	TRBJ2-7	NA	NA	CASSWDGMEQYF
TRBV15	TRBJ2-1	once	NA	CATSSIGSAKYNEQFF
TRBV7-6	TRBJ2-7	NA	NA	CASSLALSVGYEQYF
TRBV5-1	TRBJ2-7	few	TRBD1	CASLGVGGSEQYF
TRBV29-1	TRBJ1-3	NA	NA	CSVAGSPDSSGNTIYF
TRBV7-9	TRBJ2-5	NA	NA	CASSFADQETQYF
TRBV5-1	TRBJ2-2	NA	TRBD1	CASSPDRGGTGELFF
TRBV27	TRBJ1-5	NA	NA	CARPTGGGQPQHF
TRBV4-1	TRBJ1-5	NA	NA	CASSRRRGAQHF
TRBV27	TRBJ2-1	NA	NA	CASSPGASNEQFF
TRBV27	TRBJ1-1	NA	NA	CASSSPGPPGPEAFF
TRBV27	TRBJ2-2	NA	NA	CASSLGPYTGELFF
TRBV27	TRBJ2-7	NA	NA	CASSFGVRDEQYF
TRBV9	TRBJ2-3	NA	TRBD2	CASSVAGRDRDTQYF